The following is a T cell receptor (beta chain) sequence with its context. It has no known antigen specificity. No base qualities exist here, and no much larger clone lies one base off it. Any patient with an uncontrolled infection, another autoimmune disease, pregnancy or lactation was excluded. Diagnoses were established on the basis of clinical symptoms, serum thyroxine and TRAb, thyroid ultrasound, and orbital computed tomography. Trizol reagent was used to extract total RNA, and RNA quality was then checked on an Agilent 2100 Bioanalyzer. The TCR beta CDR3 regions were amplified from the RNA transcripts. The TCR CDR3 was subjected to a first round of RT-PCR using the HTBI primer set and the Qiagen OneStep RT-PCR kit. A second multiplex PCR round built the libraries, followed by size selection and purification. Sequencing of the libraries was done on an Illumina HiSeq2000 using paired-end 100 bp reads. The authors processed their data as follows. Raw data were processed with SOAPnuke, discarding reads with adapters, uncalled bases, mean Phred below 15, or no exact constant-primer or identifier match. COPE v1.2.5 was used to merge high-quality paired reads, and clonotypes were defined as unique nucleotide sequences. Clonotypes were aligned to IMGT TRBV, TRBD and TRBJ reference segments using MiTCR v1.1. The analysis was restricted to V-J combinations with a frequency above 0.0001, which together covered just over 98% of the repertoires. A TCS score was defined as the ratio of F50 (clonal expansion) to E x V (chaos), with BLOSUM62-based TCRdist applied between CDR3 peptides within each V-J. Welch's t-statistics and random forest reduced fewer than 550 V-J features to some 14, which were used in a naive Bayes classifier (R e1071). Thyroid-blood repertoire similarity was quantified with the Morisita-Horn index. TCRdb cleaned the public reads at Q25 with fastp, built clones with MiXCR and kept in-frame beta chains. Every entry covers one CDR3 protein and lists the most common genes and DNA from its rows. These V and J calls are TCRdb output, not the study's own analysis. Within this sample are 450,000 to 700,000 distinct CDR3 sequences, with around 46% of them counted one time only. Together, the top ten hold 15% to 20% of the sample.

This sample is drawn from a study of T cells in Graves' hyperthyroidism and ophthalmopathy (dated by TCRdb to about 2019). Regarding the study in general: TCR V-J signatures able to tell the groups apart were searched for in a discovery cohort of 90 to 100 patients, of whom 43 had Graves' ophthalmopathy and roughly 57 had stable Graves' hyperthyroidism. Prospective prediction of ophthalmopathy was tested in an independent validation cohort consisting of about 20 hyperthyroidism patients and some 15 patients who later progressed to ophthalmopathy. The approximately 100 discovery patients were divided at random into training and test sets in a 7:3 ratio. In six Graves' hyperthyroidism patients, the study also compared T-cell repertoires from thyroid tissue with T-cell repertoires from blood. Following sampling, methimazole starting at 30 mg daily was given to hyperthyroidism patients, and high-dose intravenous methylprednisolone was given to ophthalmopathy patients. According to the paper, TCR Vbeta CDR3 sequencing was carried out on 135 peripheral blood samples, which came from about 45 ophthalmopathy, fewer than 80 hyperthyroidism and around 17 progressor patients. Results the study describes overall, beyond this receptor: No statistical method was used to set the sample size in advance, and investigators knew the group allocation. Blood samples also contained most of the expanded thyroid clonotypes (frequency above 0.001), which suggests that blood repertoires may reflect thyroid immune responses. In validation, the model predicted progression to ophthalmopathy with 55% to 71% sensitivity and around 72% specificity, a median of 6.5 months before onset. A 13 V-J signature model separated ophthalmopathy from stable hyperthyroidism, with around 88% sensitivity and roughly 81% specificity in cross-validation and 80%/75% in testing.

V drops 2 bases and J drops 0 bases, leaving 10 bases in between. The germline V gene provides CDR1 SGHAT and CDR2 FQNNGV. The CDR3 runs 16 amino acids, cysteine and phenylalanine included. Only CDR3 DNA remains: 48 bases, in frame from the first base. Sequenced material: peripheral blood or thyroid tissue (not recorded which). The TCR comes from an adult woman with Graves' disease, either hyperthyroidism or ophthalmopathy (not recorded which). The chain couples TRBV11-2 to TRBJ2-2; the D gene is perhaps TRBD2, on 6 matching bases. This receptor carries the CDR3 CASSLWAGTNTGELFF. The nucleotide sequence reads TGTGCCAGCAGCTTATGGGCGGGAACGAACACCGGGGAGCTGTTTTTT.